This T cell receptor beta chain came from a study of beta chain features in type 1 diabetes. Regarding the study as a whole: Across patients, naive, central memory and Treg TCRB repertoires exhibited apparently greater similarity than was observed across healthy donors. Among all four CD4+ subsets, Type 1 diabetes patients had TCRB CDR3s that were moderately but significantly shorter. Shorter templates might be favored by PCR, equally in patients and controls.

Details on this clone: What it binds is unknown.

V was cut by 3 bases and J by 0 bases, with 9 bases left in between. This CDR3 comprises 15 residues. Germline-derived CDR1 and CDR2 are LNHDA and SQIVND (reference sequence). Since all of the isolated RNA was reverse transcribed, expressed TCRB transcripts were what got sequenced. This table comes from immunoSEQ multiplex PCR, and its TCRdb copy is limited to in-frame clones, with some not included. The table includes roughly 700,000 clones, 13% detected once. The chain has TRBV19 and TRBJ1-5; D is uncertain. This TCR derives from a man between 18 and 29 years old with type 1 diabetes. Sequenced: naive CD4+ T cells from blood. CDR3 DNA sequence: TGTGCCAGTAGTATGAAAGGGTATAGCAATCAGCCCCAGCATTTT. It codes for CASSMKGYSNQPQHF.